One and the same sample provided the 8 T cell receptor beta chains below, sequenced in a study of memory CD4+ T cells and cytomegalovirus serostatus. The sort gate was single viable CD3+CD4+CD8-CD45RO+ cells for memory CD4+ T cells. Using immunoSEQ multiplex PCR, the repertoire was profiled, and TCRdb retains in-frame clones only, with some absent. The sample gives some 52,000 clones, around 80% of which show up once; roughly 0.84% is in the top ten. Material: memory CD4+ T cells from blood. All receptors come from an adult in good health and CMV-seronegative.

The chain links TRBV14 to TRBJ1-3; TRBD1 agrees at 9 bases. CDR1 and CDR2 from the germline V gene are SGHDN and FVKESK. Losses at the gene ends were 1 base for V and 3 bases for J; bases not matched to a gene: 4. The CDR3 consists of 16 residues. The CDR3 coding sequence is TGTGCCAGCAGCCAAGTACAGGGGGCGTTTGGAAACACCATATATTTT. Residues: CASSQVQGAFGNTIYF.

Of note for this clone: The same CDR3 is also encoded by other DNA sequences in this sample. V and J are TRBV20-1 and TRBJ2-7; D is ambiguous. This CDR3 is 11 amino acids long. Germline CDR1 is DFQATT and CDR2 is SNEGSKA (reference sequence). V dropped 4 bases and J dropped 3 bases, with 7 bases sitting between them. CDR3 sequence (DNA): TGCAGTGCTAATCAGATCTACGAGCAGTACTTC. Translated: CSANQIYEQYF.

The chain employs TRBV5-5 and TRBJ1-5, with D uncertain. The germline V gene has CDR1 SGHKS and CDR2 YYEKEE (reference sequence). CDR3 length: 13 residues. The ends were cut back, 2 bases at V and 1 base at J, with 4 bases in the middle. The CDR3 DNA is TGTGCCAGCAGCTTCAGCAGCAATCAGCCCCAGCATTTT. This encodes CASSFSSNQPQHF. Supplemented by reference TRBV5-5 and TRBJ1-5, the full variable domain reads DAGVTQSPTHLIKTRGQQVTLRCSPISGHKSVSWYQQVLGQGPQFIFQYYEKEERGRGNFPDRFSARQFPNYSSELNVNALLLGDSALYLCASSFSSNQPQHFGDGTRLSIL.

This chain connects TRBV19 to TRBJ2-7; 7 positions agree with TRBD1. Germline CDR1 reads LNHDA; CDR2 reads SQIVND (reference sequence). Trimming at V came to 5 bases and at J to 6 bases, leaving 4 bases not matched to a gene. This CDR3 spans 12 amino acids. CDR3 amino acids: CASSATGIEQYF. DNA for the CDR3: TGTGCCAGTAGTGCGACAGGGATCGAGCAGTACTTC.

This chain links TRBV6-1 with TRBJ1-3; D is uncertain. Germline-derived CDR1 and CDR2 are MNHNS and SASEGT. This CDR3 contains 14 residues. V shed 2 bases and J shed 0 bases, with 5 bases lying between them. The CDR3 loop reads CASSEQFSGNTIYF. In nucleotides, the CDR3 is TGTGCCAGCAGTGAACAGTTCTCTGGAAACACCATATATTTT.

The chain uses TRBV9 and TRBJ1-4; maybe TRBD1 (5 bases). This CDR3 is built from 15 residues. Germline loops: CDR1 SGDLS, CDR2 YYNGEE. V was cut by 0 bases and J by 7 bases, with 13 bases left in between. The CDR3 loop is CASSVGWGFGEKLFF. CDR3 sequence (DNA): TGTGCCAGCAGCGTAGGATGGGGGTTTGGTGAAAAACTGTTTTTT.

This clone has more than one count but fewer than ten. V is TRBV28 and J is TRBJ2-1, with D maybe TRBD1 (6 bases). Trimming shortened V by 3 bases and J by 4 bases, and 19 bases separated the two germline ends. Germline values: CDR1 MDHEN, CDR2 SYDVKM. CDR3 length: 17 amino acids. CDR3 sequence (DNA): TGTGCCAGCAGTTTCTTTTCGATTGGGGGCACTTACAATGAGCAGTTCTTC. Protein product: CASSFFSIGGTYNEQFF.

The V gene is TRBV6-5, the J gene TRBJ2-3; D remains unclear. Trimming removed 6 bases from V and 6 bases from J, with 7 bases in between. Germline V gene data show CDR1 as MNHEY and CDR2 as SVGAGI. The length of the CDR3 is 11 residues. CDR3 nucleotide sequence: TGTGCCAGCAGAGACACGGATACGCAGTATTTT. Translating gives CASRDTDTQYF.